This T cell receptor beta chain originates from a study of blood T cell repertoires in COVID-19. With 4 bases removed from V and 3 bases from J, the gap between germline ends came to 12 bases. The CDR3 contains 14 residues. Germline lookup yields CDR1 SGHDN and CDR2 FVKESK. The data were produced by immunoSEQ multiplex PCR, yet TCRdb's version contains in-frame clones alone and is incomplete. The data show about 64,000 clones, 65% to 90% seen once. Material for sequencing was peripheral blood. The rearrangement uses TRBV14 and TRBJ1-2; maybe TRBD1 (5 bases). The receptor comes from a woman aged 55 to 70 with acute or convalescent COVID-19. The CDR3 DNA is TGTGCCAGCAGCCGGGACCGCGGGGACTATGGCTACACCTTC. It encodes CASSRDRGDYGYTF. The full variable domain, rest sourced from reference TRBV14 and TRBJ1-2, is EAGVTQFPSHSVIEKGQTVTLRCDPISGHDNLYWYRRVMGKEIKFLLHFVKESKQDESGMPNNRFLAERTGGTYSTLKVQPAELEDSGVYFCASSRDRGDYGYTFGSGTRLTVV.